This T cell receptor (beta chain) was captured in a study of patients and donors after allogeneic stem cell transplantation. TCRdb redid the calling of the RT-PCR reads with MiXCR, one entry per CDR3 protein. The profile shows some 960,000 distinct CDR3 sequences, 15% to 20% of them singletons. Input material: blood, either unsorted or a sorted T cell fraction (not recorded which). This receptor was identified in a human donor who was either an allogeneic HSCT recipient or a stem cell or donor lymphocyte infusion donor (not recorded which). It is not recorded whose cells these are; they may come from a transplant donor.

The DNA of the CDR3 is TGCGCCAGCAGTCAACAGTCCAGGCTCACAGATACGCAGTATTTT. This codes for CASSQQSRLTDTQYF. This chain joins TRBV23-1 and TRBJ2-3; D is ambiguous. Being an ORF, TRBV23-1 has a function that is uncertain. The CDR3 has 15 residues. Trimming removed 2 bases from V and 2 bases from J, with 11 bases in between.